The 9 T cell receptor beta chains below all came from one sample that was sequenced in a study of regulatory T cells in long-lasting Graves disease. HTBI primers from iRepertoire and Arm-PCR of CDR3 regions yielded the TCR beta libraries. TCRdb reanalysed the multiplex PCR reads using MiXCR and keeps one entry per CDR3 protein. Counted here are roughly 500,000 distinct CDR3 sequences, 14% occurring once; the ten biggest clones make up 17%. Time point defined: newly diagnosed GD, antithyroid drugs for less than 3 months. Following extraction of RNA from PBMCs, that RNA was used to make the TCR library. The data were also submitted as part of a second study, on T cells in Graves' hyperthyroidism and ophthalmopathy.

Sequencing used peripheral blood mononuclear cells (PBMCs), obtained at new diagnosis, from a patient treated with antithyroid drugs. The source of these receptors is a woman in her forties or fifties with Graves disease.

The chain joins TRBV7-9 to TRBJ2-7; 7 nucleotides match TRBD2. The V gene's germline CDR1 is SEHNR and CDR2 FQNEAQ (reference sequence). The CDR3 contains 14 residues. V shed 5 bases and J 0 bases; nucleotides not matched to a gene: 4. The CDR3 spells CASSRAGSSYEQYF. The CDR3 DNA sequence: TGTGCCAGCAGCAGAGCGGGAAGCTCCTACGAGCAGTACTTC.

This clonotype was observed a few times. CDR3: CASSPIVGGLALGNQPQHF. Written as DNA, the CDR3 is TGCGCCAGCAGCCCAATTGTGGGGGGGCTTGCCTTGGGCAATCAGCCCCAGCATTTT. The chain employs TRBV4-1 and TRBJ1-5; D perhaps matches TRBD1 (6 bases). With 4 bases removed from V and 2 bases from J, the gap between germline ends came to 24 bases. This CDR3 is 19 amino acids long. In germline, CDR1 is MGHRA, CDR2 YSYEKL.

This chain uses TRBV6-2 or TRBV6-3 with TRBJ2-1, with 14 positions matching TRBD2. This CDR3 contains 13 residues. Germline lookup yields CDR1 MNHEY and CDR2 SVGEGT. V lost 6 bases to trimming and J lost 14 bases; unmatched junction nucleotides: 6. The chain's CDR3 is CASSPGLAGVEFF. CDR3 in DNA: TGTGCCAGCAGCCCGGGACTAGCGGGAGTTGAGTTCTTC.

The V gene is TRBV28, the J gene TRBJ2-5, with 8 nucleotides matching TRBD1. Germline CDR1 is MDHEN and CDR2 is SYDVKM. The CDR3 contains 16 residues. Trimming took 10 bases from V and 1 from J; bases not matched to a gene: 14. CDR3 region: CATCLYGQGPQETQYF. CDR3 DNA sequence: TGTGCCACCTGCCTATACGGACAGGGACCCCAAGAGACCCAGTACTTC.

This clonotype was detected only a few times. The chain carries TRBV28 and TRBJ2-7; D perhaps matches TRBD2 (6 bases). V lost 2 bases to trimming and J lost 6 bases, with 20 bases between them. This CDR3 is built from 16 residues. Germline CDR1 and CDR2: MDHEN and SYDVKM. The CDR3 nucleotides are TGTGCCAGCAGTTTAGGGGGGAACTTCGGACGGGGCGAGCAGTACTTC. Protein product: CASSLGGNFGRGEQYF. The whole variable domain, remainder taken from reference TRBV28 and TRBJ2-7, is DVKVTQSSRYLVKRTGEKVFLECVQDMDHENMFWYRQDPGLGLRLIYFSYDVKMKEKGDIPEGYSVSREKKERFSLILESASTNQTSMYLCASSLGGNFGRGEQYFGPGTRLTVT.

V is TRBV10-3 and J is TRBJ2-2, with D perhaps TRBD1 (6 bases). Germline V gene lookup returns CDR1 ENHRY and CDR2 SYGVKD. The CDR3 covers 14 residues. V dropped 2 bases and J dropped 6 bases, with 10 bases sitting between them. CDR3 sequence: CAISEHREAGELFF. Written as DNA, the CDR3 is TGTGCCATCAGTGAGCACAGGGAAGCCGGGGAGCTGTTTTTT.

This clonotype was found a few times. The chain links TRBV6-1 to TRBJ2-3, with a possible D match to TRBD1 (5 bases). Germline loops: CDR1 MNHNS, CDR2 SASEGT. Trimming stripped 3 bases from V and 2 bases from J, with 18 bases between. The CDR3 has 17 residues. The CDR3 is CASSDPLFQGSTDTQYF. The CDR3 coding sequence is TGTGCCAGCAGTGACCCCCTTTTTCAGGGTTCCACAGATACGCAGTATTTT.

The sample holds many counts of this clonotype. The CDR3 region is CATSDGQFANTGELFF. The CDR3 bases are TGTGCCACCAGTGATGGACAGTTCGCGAACACCGGGGAGCTGTTTTTT. The genes are TRBV24-1 and TRBJ2-2, with a possible D match to TRBD1 (6 bases). The V end was cut by 3 bases, the J end by 0 bases, with 10 bases between. The CDR3 extends over 16 amino acids. The germline CDR1 and CDR2 sequences are KGHDR and SFDVKD.

This clonotype was counted only a few times. This rearrangement joins TRBV27 to TRBJ2-1, with 14 bases identical to TRBD2. This CDR3 has 18 amino acids. V lost 2 bases and J lost 6; bases outside the gene matches: 9. Germline V gene data show CDR1 as MNHEY and CDR2 as SMNVEV (reference sequence). The CDR3 is CASSLLPLGLAGANEQFF. The CDR3 DNA sequence: TGTGCCAGCAGTTTACTCCCCCTGGGACTAGCGGGAGCCAATGAGCAGTTCTTC.